This TCR beta chain derives from a study of circulating tumor DNA in untreated peripheral T-cell lymphoma. Notes on this clone: Antigen: not known.

Study results and caveats: Tumor-specific clonotypes were found in roughly 80% of patients.

The repertoire was sequenced with immunoSEQ multiplex PCR; TCRdb's copy has only in-frame clones and lacks some. The sample has some 10,000 clones; around 74% are singletons. The tumor tissue sample was taken at baseline before any treatment. The sequencing sample was made of tumor tissue. This clonotype was sampled from a human donor with peripheral T-cell lymphoma.

This CDR3 is CASSDGRTQYF. CDR3 nucleotide sequence: TGCGCCAGCAGTGATGGTCGTACGCAGTATTTT. The genes are TRBV10-1 and TRBJ2-3, with D uncertain. V shed 3 bases and J shed 8 bases, with 6 bases lying between them. This CDR3 has 11 residues. Germline CDR1 is WNHNN and CDR2 is SYGVQD (reference sequence).